In this sample, the clone carrying this T cell receptor (beta chain) turned up a few times. Assay: immunoSEQ multiplex PCR; the TCRdb copy retains only in-frame clones and omits some. The repertoire holds roughly 150,000 clones, around 90% seen once, with approximately 6.2% in the top ten. This CDR3 spans 14 amino acids. V was cut by 4 bases and J by 4 bases, with 14 bases left in between. Germline CDR1 is LGHDT and CDR2 is YNNKEL (reference sequence). These data come from a study of T cell responses to AZD1222 COVID-19 vaccine. The sample was peripheral blood, taken 28 days after the second AZD1222 dose. This rearrangement joins TRBV3-1 (or the pseudogene TRBV3-2) to TRBJ2-7; maybe TRBD2 (6 bases). The receptor's source is an adult who received the AZD1222 COVID-19 vaccine. CDR3 residues: CASSLGIAEYEQYF. The CDR3 nucleotides are TGTGCCAGCAGCCTAGGTATAGCGGAATACGAGCAGTACTTC.